This is a list of T cell receptor beta chains from one sample in a study of beta chain features in type 1 diabetes. Generated by immunoSEQ multiplex PCR, the TCRdb table keeps only in-frame clones and is missing some. The repertoire holds about 250,000 clones, with approximately 10% as singletons. The specimen was naive CD4+ T cells from blood. The receptors originated from a man younger than 40 with type 1 diabetes. The CDR3 runs from the conserved cysteine through the conserved F or W. Fields, in order: J gene, V gene, D gene, clone size, CDR3 DNA, CDR3 protein. The D gene is left open where the match is weak. Rows give clone size only sometimes, using once, few, many, or a class for an expanded clone.

>TRBJ1-4|TRBV2|NA|few
TGTGCCAGCAGGTTCTCTACCGTGGAAAAACTGTTTTTT
CASRFSTVEKLFF
>TRBJ1-4|TRBV5-1|TRBD1|NA
TGCGCCAGCAGCATGGGACAGGGCCCTGAAAAACTGTTTTTT
CASSMGQGPEKLFF
>TRBJ1-1|TRBV5-1|TRBD1|NA
TGCGCCAGCAGCTGGGGACAGGGAGGAACTGAAGCTTTCTTT
CASSWGQGGTEAFF
>TRBJ2-2|TRBV5-4|TRBD1|NA
TGTGCCAGCAGCAAGGGACAGCCGAACACCGGGGAGCTGTTTTTT
CASSKGQPNTGELFF
>TRBJ2-2|TRBV11-2|NA|few
TGTGCCAGCAGCTTAGATCACAGGGACACCGGGGAGCTGTTTTTT
CASSLDHRDTGELFF
>TRBJ1-2|TRBV6-5|NA|few
TGTGCCAGCAGTTTGGGAGGGAACTATGGCTACACCTTC
CASSLGGNYGYTF
>TRBJ1-1|TRBV20-1|NA|few
TGCAGTGCCCCTAAGGGGGTTAGCCTGGCCTTT
CSAPKGVSLAF
>TRBJ2-3|TRBV5-4|TRBD2|NA
TGTGCCAGCAGCTTGGCACTAGCGGGGAGCACAGATACGCAGTATTTT
CASSLALAGSTDTQYF
>TRBJ1-5|TRBV5-1|TRBD1|NA
TGCGCCAGCAGCTCGCTAAGGGGGCGGATTGGACAGCCCCAGCATTTT
CASSSLRGRIGQPQHF
>TRBJ2-3|TRBV23-1|NA|many
TGCGCCAGCAGCCTAAACGCGGATACGCAGTATTTT
CASSLNADTQYF
>TRBJ2-1|TRBV11-2|NA|few
TGTGCCAGCAGTCTAGGGGCCAGTGGGCAGTTCTTC
CASSLGASGQFF
>TRBJ1-6|TRBV7-9|TRBD1|NA
TGTGCCAGCAGCTCTCCGACAGGGGCAGATTCACCCCTCCACTTT
CASSSPTGADSPLHF
>TRBJ2-6|TRBV15|NA|NA
TGTGCCACCAGCAGAACTCTAAGAGCTGGGGCCAACGTCCTGACTTTC
CATSRTLRAGANVLTF
>TRBJ2-5|TRBV7-9|TRBD1|NA
TGTGCCAGCAGCTTAGAGGGGGCGCGAGGAGAGACCCAGTACTTC
CASSLEGARGETQYF
>TRBJ2-5|TRBV12-5|TRBD1|NA
TGTGCTAGTGGGGACAGGGCGGCAGAGACCCAGTACTTC
CASGDRAAETQYF
>TRBJ2-4|TRBV4-1|TRBD2|few
TGCGCCAGCAGCCAAGAAGGACTAGCGGGGGGGCCGGCAGCCAAAAACATTCAGTACTTC
CASSQEGLAGGPAAKNIQYF
>TRBJ2-1|TRBV7-9|TRBD1|NA
TGTGCCAGCAGCTTTCCAACCGGGACAGGGGGCCGGAATGAGCAGTTCTTC
CASSFPTGTGGRNEQFF
>TRBJ2-5|TRBV7-3|TRBD2|NA
TGTGCCAGCAGCCCGGGGGGGACTCAAGAGACCCAGTACTTC
CASSPGGTQETQYF
>TRBJ1-5|TRBV18|TRBD1|few
TGTGCCAGCTCACCACCCGGGACAGTTGGTCAGCCCCAGCATTTT
CASSPPGTVGQPQHF
>TRBJ2-3|TRBV14|TRBD2|few
TGTGCCAGCAGCACGGGACTAGCGGGGGATACGCAGTATTTT
CASSTGLAGDTQYF
>TRBJ2-1|TRBV7-3|TRBD1|NA
TGTGCCAGCAGCTCGGACAGGAACAATGAGCAGTTCTTC
CASSSDRNNEQFF
>TRBJ2-7|TRBV29-1|NA|few
TGCAGCGTTAGCAACTCCTACGAGCAGTACTTC
CSVSNSYEQYF
>TRBJ2-3|TRBV7-9|NA|NA
TGTGCCAGCAGCCCGAGCACAGATACGCAGTATTTT
CASSPSTDTQYF
>TRBJ1-4|TRBV25-1|NA|few
TGTGCCAGCAGTGAATACAACAGGGAGAATGAAAAACTGTTTTTT
CASSEYNRENEKLFF
>TRBJ2-5|TRBV18|NA|few
TGTGCCAGCTCACCACCGTCAGGGGCCGACGAGACCCAGTACTTC
CASSPPSGADETQYF
>TRBJ2-2|TRBV29-1|NA|few
TGCAGCGGTTGCAGGGGTACCGGGGAGCTGTTTTTT
CSGCRGTGELFF
>TRBJ1-4|TRBV30|NA|NA
TGTGCCTGGAACAAGAACAGGAATGAAAAACTGTTTTTT
CAWNKNRNEKLFF
>TRBJ1-1|TRBV2|TRBD1|NA
TGTGCCAGCAGCGGGACAGGGGCCACTGAAGCTTTCTTT
CASSGTGATEAFF